This T cell receptor (beta chain) was retrieved from a study of tissue T cells after allogeneic stem cell transplantation. The sample's time point: mouse harvest day 7 after allogeneic transplant. Tail vein injection delivered 10^7 T-cell-depleted bone marrow cells and 10^6 splenic CD5+ T cells. Assay used: immunoSEQ multiplex PCR; TCRdb lists only in-frame clones, some missing. The table shows about 9,500 clones, with 47% occurring only once. Study-level points and caveats: Anatomically similar tissues had similar TCR repertoires within each patient.

Trimming took 8 bases from V and 7 from J, leaving 12 bases between them. Germline CDR1 reads SGHSA; CDR2 reads FRNQAP. This CDR3 has 11 amino acids. This clone turned up a few times. Its specificity is unknown. These gene names are mouse names. The DNA ends 1 residue before the CDR3 does, and the rest of the CDR3 is filled in from the germline J gene. Input material: gut tissue. This chain connects TRBV16 to TRBJ2-7, with D possibly being TRBD2 (5 bases). This TCR derives from a female BALB/c mouse given C57BL/6 T cells with graft-versus-host disease after an allogeneic hematopoietic cell transplant. The CDR3 sequence is CASSGVGEQYF. CDR3 DNA (partial): TGTGCAAGCTCCGGGGTGGGGGAACAGTAC.